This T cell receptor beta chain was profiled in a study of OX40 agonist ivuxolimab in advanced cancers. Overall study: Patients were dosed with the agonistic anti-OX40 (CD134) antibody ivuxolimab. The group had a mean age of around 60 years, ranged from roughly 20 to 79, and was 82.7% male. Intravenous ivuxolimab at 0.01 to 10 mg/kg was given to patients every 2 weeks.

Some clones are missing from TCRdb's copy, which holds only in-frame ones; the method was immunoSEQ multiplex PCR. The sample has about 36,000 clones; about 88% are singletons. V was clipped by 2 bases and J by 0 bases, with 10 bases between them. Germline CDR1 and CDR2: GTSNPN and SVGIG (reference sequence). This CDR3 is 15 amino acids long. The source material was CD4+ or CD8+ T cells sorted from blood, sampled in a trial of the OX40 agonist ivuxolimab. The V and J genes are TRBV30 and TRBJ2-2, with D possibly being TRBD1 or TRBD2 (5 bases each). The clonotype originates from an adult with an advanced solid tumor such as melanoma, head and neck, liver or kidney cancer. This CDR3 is CAWSTGTTNTGELFF. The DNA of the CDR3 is TGTGCCTGGAGTACCGGGACCACGAACACCGGGGAGCTGTTTTTT.